This T cell receptor (beta chain) was observed in a study of Graves' ophthalmopathy and Graves' hyperthyroidism. Overall study context: Peripheral blood (taken before any treatment) was collected at initial diagnosis.

Moderate-to-severe activity, CAS ≥3, NOSPECS ≥4 and duration under 3 months were recorded for donors with ophthalmopathy. In this sample, this clonotype turned up a few times. V shed 2 bases, J shed 4 bases, and the junction held 8 bases outside the gene matches. In germline, CDR1 is KGHSH, CDR2 LQKENI. The CDR3 runs 17 residues. Amplification targeted the TCR beta CDR3 regions, with RNA transcripts as the source material. Second-round multiplex PCR came after first-round RT-PCR with HTBI primers. MiXCR, run by TCRdb on the multiplex PCR reads, gives a single entry per CDR3 protein. Seen here are some 160,000 distinct CDR3 sequences, 39% observed once, and the top ten hold roughly 8.9%.

This receptor was obtained from a man aged 25 to 40 with Graves' ophthalmopathy. The V gene is TRBV18, the J gene TRBJ1-3; TRBD1 aligns across 10 bases. The sample consisted of peripheral blood. The CDR3 DNA is TGTGCCAGCTCACCAACGACAGGGGGCGCGACAGGAAACACCATATATTTT. Residues: CASSPTTGGATGNTIYF. Using reference TRBV18 and TRBJ1-3 for the parts outside the CDR3, the full variable domain is NAGVMQNPRHLVRRRGQEARLRCSPMKGHSHVYWYRQLPEEGLKFMVYLQKENIIDESGMPKERFSAEFPKEGPSILRIQQVVRGDSAAYFCASSPTTGGATGNTIYFGEGSWLTVV.